This T cell receptor (beta chain) was found in a study of cytomegalovirus exposure and HLA in healthy donors. Findings and caveats of the study: Highest at DRB1 and lowest at HLA-C, TCR association rates differed among HLA loci in a later analysis.

Primers for the PCR totalled 60 Vbeta and 13 Jbeta. TCRdb's table, derived via immunoSEQ multiplex PCR, lists solely in-frame clones and lacks some. Seen here are over 95,000 clones, about 70% observed once, and the top ten hold about 2%. CDR1 and CDR2 from the germline V gene are SGHRS and YFSETQ. The V end was cut by 0 bases, the J end by 3 bases, with 10 bases between. The CDR3 spans 14 residues. Note on this clone: Its antigen is still unknown.

The material sequenced was PBMCs. This clonotype was sampled from a human donor in good health. This sequence joins TRBV5-1 and TRBJ2-7; weak D call: TRBD2 (5 bases). The CDR3 DNA follows: TGCGCCAGCAGCTTGGGAGGGCCTGACTACGAGCAGTACTTC. Encoded protein: CASSLGGPDYEQYF.